These T cell receptor beta chains were read from a single sample in a study of glioma-infiltrating T cells after dendritic cell vaccination. Data came from immunoSEQ multiplex PCR; TCRdb stores just in-frame clones and leaves some out. The sample shows 80,000 to 100,000 clones, around 80% of them seen only once. The input for sequencing was blood, taken before dendritic cell vaccination. These receptors were obtained from a human donor with glioblastoma. Both conserved end residues are trimmed from each CDR3. Clone size is shown for a subset of rows, as once, few, many or a class of expanded clone.

clone_size,v_call,j_call,cdr3_aa
NA,TRBV5-4,TRBJ1-1,ASSLQGARGTEAF
NA,TRBV5-1,TRBJ2-7,ASSPQGRTGGFEQY
few,TRBV5-6,TRBJ2-5,ASSAGKTQY
NA,TRBV18,TRBJ1-6,ASSTLQGANSPLH
few,TRBV5-1,TRBJ1-4,ASSLGDSNEKLF
NA,TRBV5-1,TRBJ1-1,ASSLIMNTEAF
NA,TRBV4-2,TRBJ2-3,ASSQDLAGGQDTQY
NA,TRBV9,TRBJ2-1,ASSPRLASPYNEQF
NA,TRBV6-5,TRBJ2-1,ASSSPQAGGPNEQF
NA,TRBV13,TRBJ2-7,ASLEATLSYEQY
NA,TRBV5-6,TRBJ1-6,ASSHRQDALNNSPLH
NA,TRBV28,TRBJ2-7,ASSFPTGSAYEQY
NA,TRBV30,TRBJ2-1,AWSVGSGPINEQF
NA,TRBV5-1,TRBJ2-3,ASSPNRAGGVDTQY
NA,TRBV7-9,TRBJ1-6,ASSDWTEENSPLH
few,TRBV29-1,TRBJ2-5,SVVSLQETQY
NA,TRBV4-1,TRBJ1-6,ASSQGLQGGSPLH
NA,TRBV5-4,TRBJ2-2,ASSHFLAGPGELF
NA,TRBV5-1,TRBJ2-1,ASSPDRGGDNEQF
NA,TRBV9,TRBJ1-1,ASRKIGGTEAF
NA,TRBV19,TRBJ2-2,ASSTRGVINTGELF
few,TRBV19,TRBJ1-2,ASSPGTRGPYGYT
NA,TRBV30,TRBJ2-3,AWSTSGDTQY
NA,TRBV5-1,TRBJ2-2,ASSPQAGGAGELF
NA,TRBV19,TRBJ1-5,ASSRIREGNQPQH
NA,TRBV18,TRBJ1-1,ASFDPGTGGPRTEAF
NA,TRBV6-1,TRBJ1-1,ASSAGRAEAF
NA,TRBV2,TRBJ1-1,ASRDRFGTEAF
few,TRBV28,TRBJ2-3,ASSLEGALSTDTQY
NA,TRBV6-5,TRBJ2-2,ASSYFGNTGELF
NA,TRBV29-1,TRBJ2-7,SVGREIAEQY
NA,TRBV30,TRBJ2-7,AWSTTGGTLGRGYEQY
NA,TRBV27,TRBJ2-2,ASRNGNTGELF
NA,TRBV9,TRBJ1-6,ASSATGTGNSPLH
NA,TRBV4-2,TRBJ1-5,ASSHETGGQPQH
NA,TRBV30,TRBJ2-7,AWRDGRYEQY
once,TRBV6-5,TRBJ2-7,ASSYYTAGYEQY
few,TRBV5-1,TRBJ2-1,ASSLGSSGSRGNEQF
NA,TRBV4-2,TRBJ1-1,ASSQREGNTEAF
once,TRBV2,TRBJ2-7,ASRPGTGFYEQY
once,TRBV30,TRBJ2-7,AWSVGGSSYEQY
NA,TRBV29-1,TRBJ2-1,SVAQGLVNGQF
NA,TRBV6-1,TRBJ1-5,ASSAGTGVYNQPQH
NA,TRBV6-5,TRBJ1-1,ASLGLWNTEAF
NA,TRBV5-1,TRBJ2-5,ASSPGRGAGGQETQY
once,TRBV6-1,TRBJ2-7,ASGVDRGYEQY
few,TRBV10-2,TRBJ2-1,ASSPGIYNEQF
NA,TRBV27,TRBJ2-7,ASRNRGRLYEQY
NA,TRBV5-1,TRBJ2-1,ASSFGLTYNEQF
once,TRBV6-5,TRBJ2-1,ASSYRRGGLYNEQF
few,TRBV6-1,TRBJ1-3,ASSEPGRADTIY
NA,TRBV11-2,TRBJ2-3,ASSLGTGVSDTQY
NA,TRBV9,TRBJ2-3,ASSLGLAGGTDTQY
NA,TRBV19,TRBJ2-6,ASRSSGANVLT
NA,TRBV6-4,TRBJ1-2,ASSASGTGYNYGYT
NA,TRBV18,TRBJ2-7,ASSPSTYEQY
NA,TRBV2,TRBJ1-2,ASSGTGVNYGYT
NA,TRBV9,TRBJ2-2,ASSTHSGPNTGELF
few,TRBV6-1,TRBJ1-1,ASSEVGSGYTEAF